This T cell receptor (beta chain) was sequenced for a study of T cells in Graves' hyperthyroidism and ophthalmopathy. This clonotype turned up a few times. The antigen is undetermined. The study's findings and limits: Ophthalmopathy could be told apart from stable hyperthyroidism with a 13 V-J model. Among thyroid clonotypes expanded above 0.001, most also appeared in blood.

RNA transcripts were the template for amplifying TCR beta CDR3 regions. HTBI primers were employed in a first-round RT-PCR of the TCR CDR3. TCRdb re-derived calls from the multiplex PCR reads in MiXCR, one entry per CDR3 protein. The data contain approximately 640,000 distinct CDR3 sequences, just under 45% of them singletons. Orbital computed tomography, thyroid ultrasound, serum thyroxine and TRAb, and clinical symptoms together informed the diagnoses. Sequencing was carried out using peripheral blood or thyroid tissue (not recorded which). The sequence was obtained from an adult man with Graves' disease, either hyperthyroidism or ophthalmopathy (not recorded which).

In DNA, the CDR3 is TGTGCCAGCAGCTCCGGGACAGTCACTCTCTACGAGCAGTACTTC. Translation: CASSSGTVTLYEQYF. This chain joins TRBV7-9 and TRBJ2-7, with 7 bases lining up with TRBD1. Germline V gives CDR1 SEHNR, CDR2 FQNEAQ (reference sequence). This CDR3 spans 15 amino acids. Germline trimming cut 4 bases from V and 3 bases from J; bases unmatched to any gene: 9.